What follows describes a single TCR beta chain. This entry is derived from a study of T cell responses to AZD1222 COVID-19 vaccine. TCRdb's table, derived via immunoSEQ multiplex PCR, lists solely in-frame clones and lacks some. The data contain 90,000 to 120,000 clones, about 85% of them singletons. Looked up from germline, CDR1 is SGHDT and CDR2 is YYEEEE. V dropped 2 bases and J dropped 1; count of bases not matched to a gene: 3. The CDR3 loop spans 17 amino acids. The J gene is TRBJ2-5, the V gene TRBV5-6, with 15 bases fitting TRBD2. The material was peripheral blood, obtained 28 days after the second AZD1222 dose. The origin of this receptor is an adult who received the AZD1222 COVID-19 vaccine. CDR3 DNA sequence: TGTGCCAGCAGCTTTCGGACTAGCGGGAGGGCCCAAGAGACCCAGTACTTC. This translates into CASSFRTSGRAQETQYF.